This is a list of T cell receptor beta chains from one sample in a study of cytomegalovirus exposure and HLA in healthy donors. The table came from immunoSEQ multiplex PCR; TCRdb's copy has only in-frame clones and leaves some out. The table lists approximately 74,000 clones, 65% to 85% of them singletons, with less than 3% in the top ten. Sequenced: PBMCs. The source is a woman in her twenties or thirties in good health and CMV-seronegative. Both conserved end residues are part of each CDR3. The D gene is left open where the match is weak. Not every row has a clone size; where given, it reads once, few, many or a size class.

j_call | d_call | v_call | clone_size | cdr3_nt | cdr3_aa
TRBJ1-4 | TRBD1 | TRBV10-2 | - | TGCGCCAGCAGTGAGTCCGGGACAGGGGTTGAAAAACTGTTTTTT | CASSESGTGVEKLFF
TRBJ1-5 | TRBD1 | TRBV11-2 | - | TGTGCCAGCAGCCCGAGATCGGACAGGGCTGATCAGCCCCAGCATTTT | CASSPRSDRADQPQHF
TRBJ1-4 | - | TRBV2 | few | TGTGCCAGCAGTAGGGAGACTAATGAAAAACTGTTTTTT | CASSRETNEKLFF
TRBJ2-7 | - | TRBV6-5 | - | TGTGCCAGCAACAAGCCCCCCGCGGGAGAGCAGTACTTC | CASNKPPAGEQYF
TRBJ1-5 | TRBD1 | TRBV28 | - | TGTGCCAGCAGTACCGAGACAGGGGAGAATCAGCCCCAGCATTTT | CASSTETGENQPQHF
TRBJ2-1 | TRBD2 | TRBV7-2 | - | TGTGCCAGCAGCTTTTCCGGGGGGTTGGTTAATGAGCAGTTCTTC | CASSFSGGLVNEQFF
TRBJ1-6 | - | TRBV7-9 | once | TGTTCCAGCAGCCGCGGGACGGAGAGCTCCTATAATTCACCCCTCCACTTT | CSSSRGTESSYNSPLHF
TRBJ1-3 | - | TRBV30 | few | TGTGCCTGGAGTGTACTTGAGGGAAACACCATATATTTT | CAWSVLEGNTIYF
TRBJ1-2 | - | TRBV28 | - | TGTGCCAGCGAAGCAGGGGATGCCTATGGCTACACCTTC | CASEAGDAYGYTF
TRBJ2-3 | - | TRBV5-1 | - | TGCGCCAGCCGCCTAGCAGGCACAGATACGCAGTATTTT | CASRLAGTDTQYF
TRBJ2-7 | TRBD1 | TRBV6-6 | - | TGTGCCAGCAGTTATGAGGGGGCCGAGCAGTACTTC | CASSYEGAEQYF
TRBJ1-1 | - | TRBV19 | - | TGTGCCAGTAGTATCAGACAGTCGTACACTGAAGCTTTCTTT | CASSIRQSYTEAFF
TRBJ1-5 | TRBD1 | TRBV19 | - | TGTGCCAGTAGTGGGAGCCGTGGGACAGGGAACAATCAGCCCCAGCATTTT | CASSGSRGTGNNQPQHF
TRBJ1-2 | - | TRBV7-9 | once | TGTGCCAGCAGCTTTGTACTTACTAACTATGGCTACACCTTC | CASSFVLTNYGYTF
TRBJ2-1 | - | TRBV7-9 | - | TGTGCCAGCAGCTTAGCCGGAACAGGGTTGGAGCAGTTCTTC | CASSLAGTGLEQFF
TRBJ2-2 | - | TRBV2 | - | TGTGCCAGCAGGGTTCGGACAATTCACACCGGGGAGCTGTTTTTT | CASRVRTIHTGELFF
TRBJ1-5 | TRBD1 | TRBV6-6 | - | TGTGCCAGCAGTTACTCGTACAGGGGAAATCAGCCCCAGCATTTT | CASSYSYRGNQPQHF
TRBJ1-3 | - | TRBV11-2 | - | TGTGCCAGCAGCTCCCAGGGGACTAGCCCGGGAAACACCATATATTTT | CASSSQGTSPGNTIYF
TRBJ1-3 | - | TRBV27 | - | TGTGCCCCCGGGGGAACTTCTGGAAACACCATATATTTT | CAPGGTSGNTIYF
TRBJ2-3 | - | TRBV10-3 | - | TGTGCCATCAGTGAGTCCGGGGATACGCAGTATTTT | CAISESGDTQYF
TRBJ1-4 | - | TRBV29-1 | - | TGCAGCGTTGGGGAGATTGACACGACATCAACTAATGAAAAACTGTTTTTT | CSVGEIDTTSTNEKLFF
TRBJ1-5 | TRBD1 | TRBV19 | - | TGTGCCAGTAGGGGACAGGTTTATAGCAATCAGCCCCAGCATTTT | CASRGQVYSNQPQHF